The clone carrying this T cell receptor (beta chain) has only a few counts. Its antigen is as yet unknown. These data originate in a study of cytomegalovirus exposure and HLA in healthy donors. PCR involved 60 Vbeta and 13 Jbeta primers. The protocol was immunoSEQ multiplex PCR, while the TCRdb copy is restricted to in-frame clones and leaves out a portion. The repertoire holds around 170,000 clones, with 80% to 85% as singletons. Regarding the study as a whole: In a later analysis, a genetic analysis reported fewer productive-TCR N-insertions in an Asian-associated ancestry cluster than the cohort average. Rare TCR sequences dominated, though some public TCRs recurred in many donors.

The receptor was derived from a man in his forties or fifties in good health and CMV-seropositive. Sequencing was carried out using PBMCs.

In DNA form, the CDR3 reads TGTGCCAGCAGCCAAGATCCGGGACTAGCGGGGGCCTACGAGCAGTACTTC. It encodes CASSQDPGLAGAYEQYF. This chain uses TRBV14 with TRBJ2-7; 14 bases agree with TRBD2. This CDR3 is 17 amino acids long. J lost 2 bases, V lost 0 bases, and 3 bases had no gene match. Germline loops: CDR1 SGHDN, CDR2 FVKESK.